The 25 T cell receptor beta chains in this list originate from one sample, sequenced in a study of early T cells in non-severe SARS-CoV-2 infection. TCRdb re-called the 5' RACE reads with MiXCR, one entry per CDR3 protein. The data contain tens of thousands of distinct CDR3 sequences, 5.4% of them singletons. This material consisted of whole blood, taken at baseline. These receptors came from an adult who was a healthcare worker with PCR-confirmed SARS-CoV-2 infection or an uninfected control (not recorded which).

Many counts were recorded for this clonotype. This rearrangement joins TRBV11-2 to TRBJ2-5, with D unclear. Trimming took 1 base from V and 3 from J, leaving 9 bases between them. This CDR3 has 14 residues. From germline, CDR1 is SGHAT and CDR2 FQNNGV. CDR3 DNA sequence: TGTGCCAGCAGCTTAGTACGCGCTGAAGAGACCCAGTACTTC. Translating it yields CASSLVRAEETQYF.

This clonotype was picked up many times. The CDR3 region is CASSEINRYEQFF. Written as DNA, the CDR3 is TGTGCCAGCAGTGAAATCAACAGGTATGAGCAGTTCTTC. This sequence joins TRBV27 and TRBJ2-1, with D perhaps matching TRBD1 (5 bases). The V gene lost 5 bases and the J gene lost 8 bases, with 13 bases spanning the gap. In germline, CDR1 is MNHEY, CDR2 SMNVEV (reference sequence). The length of the CDR3 is 13 residues.

The table lists this clonotype with many counts. This chain joins TRBV7-2 and TRBJ2-5; the D gene is possibly TRBD2 (6 bases). Germline CDR1 is SGHTA and CDR2 is FQGNSA. The CDR3 loop spans 17 amino acids. Trimming stripped 4 bases from V and 1 base from J, with 19 bases between. Here the CDR3 DNA reads TGTGCCAGCAGCTCAACGGCAGCGGGCACCTTCCAAGAGACCCAGTACTTC. Its protein product is CASSSTAAGTFQETQYF.

In this sample, this clonotype turned up a few times. The chain links TRBV7-9 to TRBJ1-2; 8 bases align to TRBD1. Trimming cost V 5 bases and J 4 bases; bases outside gene matches: 9. This CDR3 spans 15 amino acids. Per the germline V gene, CDR1 is SEHNR and CDR2 is FQNEAQ (reference sequence). The CDR3 region is CASSSGQGLLYGYTF. CDR3 DNA sequence: TGTGCCAGCAGCAGTGGACAGGGACTACTCTATGGCTACACCTTC.

This clonotype has a handful of counts. This chain joins TRBV5-6 and TRBJ2-2; no clear D gene. CDR3 length: 17 amino acids. V was clipped by 0 bases and J by 1 base, with 13 bases between them. Germline-derived CDR1 and CDR2 are SGHDT and YYEEEE. This chain's CDR3 is CASSLELATRNTGELFF. The CDR3, as DNA: TGTGCCAGCAGCTTGGAGTTGGCGACAAGGAACACCGGGGAGCTGTTTTTT.

This clonotype appeared many times. The chain is built from TRBV29-1 and TRBJ2-1; 7 bases are shared with TRBD2. Germline CDR1 SQVTM, CDR2 ANQGSEA. J lost 3 bases, V lost 4 bases, and 6 bases had no gene match. This CDR3 region has 14 residues. The CDR3 reads CSVVMASGYNEQFF. As DNA, the CDR3 is TGCAGCGTTGTAATGGCTAGCGGCTACAATGAGCAGTTCTTC.

This chain joins TRBV28 and TRBJ2-3; 8 nucleotides agree with TRBD1. The length of the CDR3 is 16 residues. Germline CDR1 is MDHEN and CDR2 is SYDVKM. Unmatched junction bases numbered 10, after V lost 5 bases and J lost 3 bases. Here the CDR3 DNA reads TGTGCCAGCAGTCCCGACATCGGGACAGGTACAGATACGCAGTATTTT. Its translation: CASSPDIGTGTDTQYF.

Within the sample, this clonotype is medium-sized. The V gene is TRBV28, the J gene TRBJ1-5; D possibly corresponds to TRBD1 (6 bases). CDR3 length equals 14 residues. V shed 5 bases and J shed 4 bases, with 12 bases lying between them. Germline CDR1 and CDR2: MDHEN and SYDVKM. The DNA for the CDR3 is TGTGCCAGCAGTGAGGGGGGAATGAATCAGCCCCAGCATTTT. Translation: CASSEGGMNQPQHF.

This clonotype turned up a few times. This rearrangement joins TRBV2 to TRBJ2-7; 9 bases agree with TRBD2. CDR1 is SNHLY and CDR2 is FYNNEI in the germline V gene. This CDR3 spans 14 amino acids. V trimming: 8 bases; J trimming: 3 bases; junction bases outside the gene matches: 8. DNA for the CDR3: TGTGCCAGCGCCGTTCGGACTAGCGTCTACGAGCAGTACTTC. Protein: CASAVRTSVYEQYF.

This clonotype was detected many times. This sequence joins TRBV27 and TRBJ2-7; possibly TRBD2 for D (7 bases). The CDR3 spans 16 residues. Germline values: CDR1 MNHEY, CDR2 SMNVEV (reference sequence). V lost 2 bases and J 4 bases, leaving 18 bases between the germline ends. The CDR3 protein is CASSLTGGRSWYEQYF. The CDR3 nucleotides read TGTGCCAGCAGTTTAACGGGGGGCCGAAGCTGGTACGAGCAGTACTTC.

This clonotype was seen ten or more times. The rearrangement uses TRBV9 and TRBJ2-3; 10 nucleotides align to TRBD2. The CDR3 covers 16 residues. Germline V lookup: CDR1 SGDLS, CDR2 YYNGEE. V shed 0 bases and J 1 base; nucleotides not matched to a gene: 2. The CDR3 is CASSVALAGGTDTQYF. The DNA for the CDR3 is TGTGCCAGCAGCGTAGCTCTAGCGGGAGGCACAGATACGCAGTATTTT.

In its sample, this clonotype was seen many times. V and J are TRBV7-6 and TRBJ2-5, with 9 bases that match TRBD1. The germline gives CDR1 SGHVS, CDR2 FNYEAQ. V trimming: 1 base; J trimming: 5 bases; junction bases outside the gene matches: 5. The CDR3 is made up of 15 amino acids. The CDR3 region is CASSLDTGGWETQYF. In DNA, the CDR3 is TGTGCCAGCAGCTTAGATACAGGGGGCTGGGAGACCCAGTACTTC.

The sample holds many counts of this clonotype. CDR3 residues: CSLTGTGFNNEQFF. As DNA, the CDR3 is TGCAGCCTGACCGGGACAGGATTCAACAATGAGCAGTTCTTC. The chain employs TRBV29-1 and TRBJ2-1, with TRBD1 identical over 8 bases. Trimming took 8 bases from V and 5 from J; bases not matched to a gene: 11. The CDR3 is 14 amino acids. Germline CDR1 reads SQVTM; CDR2 reads ANQGSEA.

Many counts were recorded for this clonotype. The chain carries TRBV11-2 and TRBJ1-3; TRBD1 might be the D (6 bases). CDR1 and CDR2 (germline): SGHAT, FQNNGV. CDR3 length equals 16 residues. The V and J ends lost 6 bases and 0 bases respectively, with 15 bases between them. CDR3 amino acids: CASRYDRSNSGNTIYF. The CDR3, as DNA: TGTGCCAGCAGATACGACAGGTCCAACTCTGGAAACACCATATATTTT.

This clonotype was picked up a small number of times. The J gene is TRBJ2-7, the V gene TRBV12-3 or TRBV12-4; 9 nucleotides match TRBD1. V lost 4 bases, J lost 4 bases, and 8 bases stayed unmatched. The CDR3 loop spans 15 amino acids. The CDR3: CASSSSGTGRYEQYF. As DNA, the CDR3 is TGTGCCAGCAGTTCATCCGGGACAGGGAGGTACGAGCAGTACTTC.

The CDR3 coding sequence is TGTGCCAGCAGTGCCCCCGCAGGGGGCAACTATGGCTACACCTTC. This translates into CASSAPAGGNYGYTF. The gene calls are TRBV28 and TRBJ1-2, with 8 bases lining up with TRBD1. Germline loops: CDR1 MDHEN, CDR2 SYDVKM. The CDR3 has 15 residues. V lost 5 bases, J lost 2 bases, and 7 bases stayed unmatched.

This clonotype was found a few times. The genes are TRBV28 and TRBJ2-7; 9 bases are a match to TRBD2. The CDR3 is 16 amino acids. J gave up 4 bases and V 6 bases, and 13 bases lay outside the gene matches. Germline assignment: CDR1 MDHEN and CDR2 SYDVKM. CDR3: CASSTLGVAGAYEQYF. CDR3 nucleotide sequence: TGTGCCAGCAGCACGCTCGGGGTAGCGGGAGCATACGAGCAGTACTTC.

V usage is TRBV11-2 and J usage is TRBJ1-4, with D perhaps matching TRBD1 (5 bases). This CDR3 has 15 amino acids. Trimming took off 0 bases at V and 7 bases at J, with 12 bases between the two ends. Germline V gene data show CDR1 as SGHAT and CDR2 as FQNNGV. CDR3 coding DNA: TGTGCCAGCAGCTTAGATCATCAGGGCAGTGAAAAACTGTTTTTT. Its translation is CASSLDHQGSEKLFF. The whole variable domain, remainder taken from reference TRBV11-2 and TRBJ1-4, is EAGVAQSPRYKIIEKRQSVAFWCNPISGHATLYWYQQILGQGPKLLIQFQNNGVVDDSQLPKDRFSAERLKGVDSTLKIQPAKLEDSAVYLCASSLDHQGSEKLFFGSGTQLSVL.

The rearrangement joins TRBV13 to TRBJ1-1, with 8 bases fitting TRBD1. V gave up 5 bases and J gave up 1 base; unmatched junction bases: 6. From germline, CDR1 is PRHDT and CDR2 FYEKMQ (reference sequence). The CDR3 covers 15 residues. CDR3 DNA: TGTGCCAGCAGCCCCCGACAGGGGACGAACACTGAAGCTTTCTTT. It specifies CASSPRQGTNTEAFF.

In this sample, this clonotype turned up many times. The chain uses TRBV7-2 and TRBJ2-1; 8 bases are shared with TRBD2. The CDR3 runs to 16 residues. The ends lost 4 bases at V and 3 bases at J; junction bases unmatched: 8. CDR1 SGHTA and CDR2 FQGNSA come from the germline V gene. This CDR3 is CASSSAGGRSYNEQFF. The CDR3 DNA reads TGTGCCAGCAGCTCGGCTGGCGGGAGGAGCTACAATGAGCAGTTCTTC.

This clonotype was recorded at least ten times. The V call is TRBV7-9, the J call TRBJ2-7; D gene uncertain. Trimming pared 0 bases from V and 3 bases from J, leaving 9 bases between. Per germline, CDR1 SEHNR and CDR2 FQNEAQ (reference sequence). The CDR3 has 14 amino acids. In nucleotides, the CDR3 is TGTGCCAGCAGCTTAGCAGGGCAAAACTACGAGCAGTACTTC. Amino acid sequence: CASSLAGQNYEQYF.

There are many counts of this clonotype. The chain joins TRBV11-2 to TRBJ2-1; D tentatively reads TRBD1 or TRBD2 (6 bases each). V lost 1 base and J lost 3, with 10 bases in between. CDR1 and CDR2 (germline): SGHAT, FQNNGV. The CDR3 extends over 15 amino acids. The CDR3 coding sequence is TGTGCCAGCAGCTTAGGGGGGGCTTTCTACAATGAGCAGTTCTTC. Protein: CASSLGGAFYNEQFF. Based on the CDR3 plus reference TRBV11-2 and TRBJ2-1, the full variable domain is EAGVAQSPRYKIIEKRQSVAFWCNPISGHATLYWYQQILGQGPKLLIQFQNNGVVDDSQLPKDRFSAERLKGVDSTLKIQPAKLEDSAVYLCASSLGGAFYNEQFFGPGTRLTVL.

This clonotype has just a few counts. The rearrangement joins TRBV7-3 to TRBJ2-7, with TRBD2 matching 7 bases. Per the germline V gene, CDR1 is SGHTA and CDR2 is FQGTGA. V shed 2 bases and J 7 bases; nucleotides not matched to a gene: 5. The CDR3 length is 13 residues. The CDR3 loop reads CASSLSSGKEQYF. CDR3 nucleotides: TGTGCCAGCAGCTTATCCAGCGGGAAGGAGCAGTACTTC.

This clonotype was seen ten or more times. The chain is built from TRBV5-1 and TRBJ2-7, with D hard to call. The CDR3 runs 12 residues. CDR1 SGHRS and CDR2 YFSETQ come from the germline V gene. V lost 4 bases, J lost 13 bases, and 18 bases lay in between. The CDR3, as DNA: TGCGCCAGCAGCATGGACGGACCCGCACCCTACTTC. This sequence encodes CASSMDGPAPYF.

In this sample, this clonotype turned up many times. The genes are TRBV21-1 and TRBJ2-1; the table gives TRBD1 as D, unverified against the DNA. TRBV21-1 is flagged as a pseudogene. The CDR3 runs to 16 residues. The CDR3 DNA reads TGTGCCAGCAGCAAAAGACGGACAGGGGGCGGAGGTGAGCAGTTCTTC. Protein product: CASSKRRTGGGGEQFF.